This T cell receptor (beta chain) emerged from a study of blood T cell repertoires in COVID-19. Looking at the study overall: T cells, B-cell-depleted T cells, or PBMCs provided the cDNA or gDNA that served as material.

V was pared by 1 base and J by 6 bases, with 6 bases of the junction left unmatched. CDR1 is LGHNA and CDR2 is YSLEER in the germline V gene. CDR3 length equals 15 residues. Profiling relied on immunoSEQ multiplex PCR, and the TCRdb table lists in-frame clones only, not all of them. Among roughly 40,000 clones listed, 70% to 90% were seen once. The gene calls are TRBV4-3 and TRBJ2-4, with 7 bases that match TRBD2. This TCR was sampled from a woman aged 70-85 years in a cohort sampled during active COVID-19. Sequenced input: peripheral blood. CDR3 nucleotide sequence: TGCGCCAGCAGCCAAGCGGGAGGTGGGGGAAACATTCAGTACTTC. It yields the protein CASSQAGGGGNIQYF.